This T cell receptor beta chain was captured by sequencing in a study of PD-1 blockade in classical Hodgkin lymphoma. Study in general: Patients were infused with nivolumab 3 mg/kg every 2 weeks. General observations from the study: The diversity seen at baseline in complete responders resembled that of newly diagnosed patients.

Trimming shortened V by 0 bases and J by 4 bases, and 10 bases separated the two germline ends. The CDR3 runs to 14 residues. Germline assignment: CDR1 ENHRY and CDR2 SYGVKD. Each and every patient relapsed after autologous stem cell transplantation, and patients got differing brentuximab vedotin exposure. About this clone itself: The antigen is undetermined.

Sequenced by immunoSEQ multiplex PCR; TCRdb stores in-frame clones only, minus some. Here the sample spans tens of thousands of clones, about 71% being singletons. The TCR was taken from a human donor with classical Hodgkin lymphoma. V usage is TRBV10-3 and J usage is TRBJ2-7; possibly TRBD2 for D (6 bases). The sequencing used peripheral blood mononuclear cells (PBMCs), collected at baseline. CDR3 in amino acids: CAISESEGKYEQYF. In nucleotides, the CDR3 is TGTGCCATCAGTGAGTCGGAGGGGAAATACGAGCAGTACTTC.